The 25 T cell receptor beta chains given below trace back to one sample, sequenced in a study of identical twins (dated by TCRdb to between 2015 and 2016). The protocol used for the library was 5' RACE. The sequencer listed for this sample is Illumina HiSeq 2000. TCRdb reworked the public reads: Q25 trimming with fastp, MiXCR clone assembly, productive beta chains retained. Rows are combined by CDR3 protein, so each entry shows the most common genes and DNA. This sample is represented by hundreds of thousands of distinct CDR3 sequences; about 12% of them were singletons. In total, the top ten clones hold 1.5% to 2% of the sample. These data were also reused for a study on yellow fever vaccine responses in identical twins.

The specimen was PBMCs. These receptors were obtained from a woman under 30 in good health.

This clonotype was observed a handful of times. The chain links TRBV29-1 to TRBJ1-1, with a possible D match to TRBD1 (6 bases). This CDR3 comprises 14 residues. Germline CDR1 reads SQVTM; CDR2 reads ANQGSEA. V lost 1 base and J 1 base, leaving 10 bases between the germline ends. The CDR3 reads CSVEGGARNTEAFF. The CDR3 coding sequence is TGCAGCGTTGAAGGGGGGGCGCGGAACACTGAAGCTTTCTTT.

The V gene is TRBV28, the J gene TRBJ1-3; tentatively, D is TRBD1 (6 bases). Germline V CDR1 and CDR2: MDHEN, SYDVKM. V dropped 5 bases and J dropped 2 bases, with 10 bases sitting between them. This CDR3 has 14 amino acids. The CDR3 DNA is TGTGCCAGCAGTCCAGGGGTACCTGGAAACACCATATATTTT. This codes for CASSPGVPGNTIYF.

Only a few counts were recorded for this clonotype. V usage is TRBV20-1 and J usage is TRBJ2-7; 10 bases agree with TRBD2. The CDR3 runs to 14 residues. J gave up 7 bases and V 2 bases, and 8 bases lay outside the gene matches. Germline V lookup: CDR1 DFQATT, CDR2 SNEGSKA (reference sequence). Here the CDR3 reads CSARKQAGGSEQYV. The CDR3 DNA reads TGCAGTGCTAGAAAACAAGCGGGGGGGAGTGAGCAGTACGTC.

CDR3 sequence: CASSPQGINTDTQYF. DNA for the CDR3: TGTGCCAGTAGCCCTCAGGGGATAAACACAGATACGCAGTATTTT. The chain joins TRBV19 to TRBJ2-3, with D perhaps matching TRBD1 (6 bases). This CDR3 region has 15 residues. The germline V gene has CDR1 LNHDA and CDR2 SQIVND (reference sequence). Trimming removed 6 bases at V and 2 bases at J, with 15 bases between.

V usage is TRBV7-8 and J usage is TRBJ1-1, with 9 bases that match TRBD1. Germline CDR1 and CDR2: SGHVS and FQNEAQ. V lost 5 bases to trimming and J lost 6 bases; unmatched junction nucleotides: 13. The length of the CDR3 is 16 residues. The CDR3 DNA reads TGTGCCAGCAGCCCGCTCGGGACAGGGAGAAGGGCTGAAGCTTTCTTT. Its translation is CASSPLGTGRRAEAFF.

This chain uses TRBV3-1 with TRBJ2-2; D is perhaps TRBD1 or TRBD2 (6 bases each). The germline V gene encodes CDR1 LGHDT and CDR2 YNNKEL (reference sequence). The CDR3 has 17 amino acids. V shed 1 base and J shed 1 base, with 13 bases lying between them. CDR3 sequence reads: CASSQAGGLVNTGELFF. For the CDR3, the DNA is TGTGCCAGCAGCCAAGCTGGGGGGCTCGTGAACACCGGGGAGCTGTTTTTT.

This clonotype has a handful of counts. The chain uses TRBV20-1 and TRBJ2-1; possibly TRBD2 for D (7 bases). V lost 7 bases, J lost 8 bases, and 21 bases lay in between. The CDR3 is made up of 14 amino acids. Per the germline V gene, CDR1 is DFQATT and CDR2 is SNEGSKA (reference sequence). The CDR3 coding sequence is TGCAGTGGGGCCTTTATATGGGGGGGCGATGAGCAGTTCTTC. Translating it yields CSGAFIWGGDEQFF.

The chain carries TRBV7-9 and TRBJ2-7; 10 bases align to TRBD2. The CDR3 consists of 14 residues. V trimming: 4 bases; J trimming: 0 bases; junction bases outside the gene matches: 0. Germline V lookup: CDR1 SEHNR, CDR2 FQNEAQ (reference sequence). CDR3 residues: CASSSSGGSYEQYF. CDR3 bases: TGTGCCAGCAGCTCTAGCGGGGGCTCCTACGAGCAGTACTTC.

The V call is TRBV2, the J call TRBJ2-6; 10 bases agree with TRBD1. The junction had 2 bases not matched to a gene; V was cut back by 6 bases and J by 3 bases. CDR3 length: 15 amino acids. CDR1 is SNHLY and CDR2 is FYNNEI in the germline V gene. CDR3 coding DNA: TGTGCCAGCAGCGGGACAGGGGTTGGGGCCAACGTCCTGACTTTC. It yields the protein CASSGTGVGANVLTF.

The table lists this clonotype with a few counts. The chain combines TRBV5-1 with TRBJ2-5; tentatively, D is TRBD2 (5 bases). Germline V gene data show CDR1 as SGHRS and CDR2 as YFSETQ. V was clipped by 4 bases and J by 1 base, with 11 bases between them. The CDR3 runs to 14 residues. The CDR3 spells CASSEDWLQETQYF. The DNA of the CDR3 is TGCGCCAGCAGCGAGGACTGGCTCCAAGAGACCCAGTACTTC.

This clonotype has only a few counts. The chain has TRBV29-1 and TRBJ2-2, with D maybe TRBD1 (6 bases). Germline V gives CDR1 SQVTM, CDR2 ANQGSEA. Deletions cut 0 bases from V and 4 bases from J, with 12 bases between. This CDR3 region has 15 residues. CDR3 protein: CSVEDRGRSTGELFF. The CDR3 DNA reads as TGCAGCGTTGAAGACAGGGGTCGGAGCACCGGGGAGCTGTTTTTT.

This clonotype was seen ten or more times. This sequence joins TRBV4-1 and TRBJ1-1; D remains ambiguous. The germline CDR1 and CDR2 sequences are MGHRA and YSYEKL. Trimming pared 4 bases from V and 3 bases from J, leaving 6 bases between. The CDR3 contains 12 residues. CDR3: CASSRTDTEAFF. CDR3 DNA: TGCGCCAGCAGCCGAACCGACACTGAAGCTTTCTTT.

There are a few counts of this clonotype. V usage is TRBV24-1 and J usage is TRBJ2-2; D might be TRBD2 (6 bases). Per the germline V gene, CDR1 is KGHDR and CDR2 is SFDVKD. V lost 0 bases and J lost 6, with 16 bases in between. CDR3 length: 17 residues. CDR3 in DNA: TGTGCCACCAGTGATTTGGTGGGGGACTTCCGCTCCGGGGAGCTGTTTTTT. Its translation: CATSDLVGDFRSGELFF.

This clonotype was seen a handful of times. The rearrangement uses TRBV4-1 and TRBJ2-5; D is uncertain. This CDR3 is 14 amino acids long. Trimming removed 0 bases from V and 5 bases from J, with 10 bases in between. CDR1 MGHRA and CDR2 YSYEKL come from the germline V gene. The CDR3 loop is CASSQDTLLETQYF. DNA of the CDR3: TGCGCCAGCAGCCAAGACACGTTGCTGGAGACCCAGTACTTC.

The rearrangement uses TRBV9 and TRBJ2-1; TRBD2 matches at 9 bases. CDR1 and CDR2 from the germline V gene are SGDLS and YYNGEE. The CDR3 totals 17 residues. The ends lost 2 bases at V and 0 bases at J; junction bases unmatched: 6. CDR3 residues: CASSVTSGVTSYNEQFF. CDR3 DNA: TGTGCCAGCAGCGTGACTAGCGGAGTCACCTCCTACAATGAGCAGTTCTTC. Based on the CDR3 plus reference TRBV9 and TRBJ2-1, the full variable domain is DSGVTQTPKHLITATGQRVTLRCSPRSGDLSVYWYQQSLDQGLQFLIQYYNGEERAKGNILERFSAQQFPDLHSELNLSSLELGDSALYFCASSVTSGVTSYNEQFFGPGTRLTVL.

This clonotype was detected a few times. The rearrangement uses TRBV7-2 and TRBJ1-5, with D unresolved. CDR3 size: 16 residues. V gave up 2 bases and J gave up 5 bases, with 16 bases separating them. Germline V CDR1 and CDR2: SGHTA, FQGNSA. CDR3 DNA: TGTGCCAGCAGCTTATTTGGAGGGAATGTCGATCAGCCCCAGCATTTT. Its translation is CASSLFGGNVDQPQHF.

This clonotype has only a few counts. V and J are TRBV6-2 or TRBV6-3 and TRBJ2-2, with D perhaps TRBD2 (6 bases). CDR1 is MNHEY and CDR2 is SVGEGT in the germline V gene. V lost 4 bases and J lost 7, with 10 bases in between. The CDR3 sequence is 13 residues long. CDR3 in amino acids: CASSWRTNGELFF. The CDR3 coding sequence is TGTGCCAGCAGTTGGAGGACTAACGGGGAGCTGTTTTTT.

The chain combines TRBV6-1 with TRBJ2-4; tentatively, D is TRBD1 (6 bases). V was shortened by 6 bases and J by 9 bases, with 18 bases between the two germline ends. The CDR3 spans 14 residues. From germline, CDR1 is MNHNS and CDR2 SASEGT. The DNA of the CDR3 is TGTGCCAGCAGAGAACACAGGGTGCAGAGCATTCAGTACTTC. Translating it yields CASREHRVQSIQYF.

This rearrangement joins TRBV10-3 to TRBJ2-5; 9 bases line up with TRBD1. The V gene end was trimmed by 6 bases and the J gene end by 5 bases; junction bases not matched to a gene: 7. The CDR3 runs 14 residues. Germline CDR1 is ENHRY and CDR2 is SYGVKD. The CDR3 region is CAIRATGGMETQYF. In DNA, the CDR3 is TGTGCCATCAGGGCGACAGGGGGAATGGAGACCCAGTACTTC.

The chain recombines TRBV10-3 with TRBJ1-2, with a tentative D call TRBD1 (5 bases). From germline, CDR1 is ENHRY and CDR2 SYGVKD. Trimming took 0 bases from V and 8 from J, leaving 16 bases between them. This CDR3 has 15 residues. For the CDR3, the DNA is TGTGCCATCAGTGAGTCGACTACCAAGACAGAAGGCTACACCTTC. Translation: CAISESTTKTEGYTF.

The J gene is TRBJ2-1, the V gene TRBV11-2; 8 nucleotides match TRBD1. CDR1 is SGHAT, CDR2 FQNNGV, per germline. J was trimmed by 3 bases and V by 4 bases; bases with no gene match: 8. There are 16 residues in the CDR3. The CDR3 bases are TGTGCCAGCAGCTCCCAGGGACAGGCGCTCTACAATGAGCAGTTCTTC. The encoded protein is CASSSQGQALYNEQFF.

This clonotype was counted a few times. The chain carries TRBV20-1 and TRBJ2-1, with TRBD2 matching over 14 bases. Germline CDR1 and CDR2: DFQATT and SNEGSKA (reference sequence). The length of the CDR3 is 15 residues. After removal of 6 bases from V and 7 bases from J, the junction contained 8 bases not matched to a gene. The CDR3 reads CSATGLAGVKNEQFF. The DNA of the CDR3 is TGCAGTGCCACGGGACTAGCGGGAGTCAAGAATGAGCAGTTCTTC.

This clonotype was detected only a few times. This chain uses TRBV2 with TRBJ1-1; TRBD1 matches 7 bases. V was clipped by 3 bases and J by 11 bases; unmatched bases: 6. There are 12 residues in the CDR3. The germline CDR1 and CDR2 sequences are SNHLY and FYNNEI. The DNA of the CDR3 is TGTGCCAGCAGTGACTCGGGCAGGGGGGCTTTCTTT. Its protein product is CASSDSGRGAFF.

This clonotype was picked up a small number of times. The chain is built from TRBV5-1 and TRBJ1-1; D is unresolved. CDR3 size: 13 residues. The V end lost 6 bases, the J end lost 1 base, and 10 bases lay between the germline ends. CDR1 and CDR2 from the germline V gene are SGHRS and YFSETQ. The CDR3 spells CASTPLGNTEAFF. The CDR3 coding sequence is TGCGCCAGCACCCCTTTAGGGAACACTGAAGCTTTCTTT. Full variable domain (missing parts from reference TRBV5-1 and TRBJ1-1): KAGVTQTPRYLIKTRGQQVTLSCSPISGHRSVSWYQQTPGQGLQFLFEYFSETQRNKGNFPGRFSGRQFSNSRSEMNVSTLELGDSALYLCASTPLGNTEAFFGQGTRLTVV.

The table lists this clonotype with many counts. V gene TRBV5-1 combines with J gene TRBJ2-3; D tentatively reads TRBD1 or TRBD2 (5 bases each). The CDR3 spans 16 residues. CDR1 is SGHRS, CDR2 YFSETQ, per germline. V dropped 4 bases and J dropped 5 bases, with 20 bases sitting between them. The CDR3 here is CASSRLGGGGKDTQYF. The CDR3 DNA sequence: TGCGCCAGCAGCCGCCTTGGTGGGGGTGGTAAAGATACGCAGTATTTT.